This TCR beta chain was retrieved from a study of blood T cell repertoires in COVID-19. Whole-study context: The United States, Italy and Spain provided the acute and convalescent COVID-19 samples. PBMCs, B-cell-depleted T cells, or T cells provided the cDNA or gDNA that made up the material.

There are 16 residues in the CDR3. The germline CDR1 and CDR2 sequences are MDHEN and SYDVKM. With 7 bases removed from V and 1 base from J, the gap between germline ends came to 18 bases. In the study's own analysis: Cell counts per sample came from amplifying reference gene primers. Here immunoSEQ multiplex PCR was the method, and the copy in TCRdb shows in-frame clones only, minus some. V and J calls plus clone size are reproduced from that table; the DNA served to infer D and trimming. Seen here are roughly 100,000 clones, 88% observed once, and the top ten hold roughly 8.1%. Sequencing input: peripheral blood. The genes are TRBV28 and TRBJ2-3; weak D call: TRBD2 (6 bases). This TCR came from a woman between 70 and 85 years old with acute or convalescent COVID-19. CDR3 residues: CASIRGGPFRTDTQYF. In DNA, the CDR3 is TGTGCCAGCATTCGGGGAGGCCCGTTTCGCACAGATACGCAGTATTTT.